The 14 T cell receptor beta chains below were found in one sample sequenced in a study of Ad26.COV2.S vaccination and SARS-CoV-2 variants. The data were produced by immunoSEQ multiplex PCR, yet TCRdb's version contains in-frame clones alone and is incomplete. The table has roughly 380,000 clones, just over 90% seen once. Sequenced here: peripheral blood, sampled after recovery from COVID-19. The source is a human donor who had recovered from COVID-19.

The gene calls are TRBV6-2 or TRBV6-3 and TRBJ2-7, with no clear D. Trimming left V 2 bases short and J 4 bases short, with 6 bases between. Germline V gene sequence: CDR1 MNHEY, CDR2 SVGEGT. The CDR3 totals 12 residues. CDR3 residues: CASSYVIYEQYF. CDR3 nucleotide sequence: TGTGCCAGCAGTTACGTCATTTACGAGCAGTACTTC.

The chain combines TRBV4-1 with TRBJ1-5; D unresolved. Germline V gene lookup returns CDR1 MGHRA and CDR2 YSYEKL. The CDR3 loop spans 14 amino acids. V lost 1 base and J lost 0, with 4 bases in between. The chain's CDR3 is CASSQGGSNQPQHF. The CDR3 DNA reads as TGCGCCAGCAGCCAAGGGGGTAGCAATCAGCCCCAGCATTTT.

The chain links TRBV6-4 to TRBJ2-1; no firm D call. V shed 2 bases and J shed 9 bases, with 11 bases lying between them. CDR1 and CDR2 (germline): MRHNA, SNTAGT. The CDR3 consists of 13 residues. The CDR3: CASSDRAEGEQFF. In nucleotides, the CDR3 is TGTGCCAGCAGTGACCGGGCGGAAGGTGAGCAGTTCTTC.

As DNA, the CDR3 is TGTGCCAGCAGCTTTCTAGGGCCCTCGTATGGCTACACCTTC. As protein: CASSFLGPSYGYTF. V is TRBV5-6 and J is TRBJ1-2; no clear D gene. Trimming stripped 2 bases from V and 5 bases from J, with 13 bases between. This CDR3 region has 14 residues. In germline, CDR1 is SGHDT, CDR2 YYEEEE.

The rearrangement uses TRBV5-4 and TRBJ2-7, with D perhaps being TRBD1 or TRBD2 (5 bases each). V was pared by 1 base and J by 2 bases, with 13 bases between. Germline CDR1 reads SGHNT; CDR2 reads YYREEE (reference sequence). The CDR3 is made up of 15 amino acids. CDR3 region: CASSLFREGAYEQYF. The CDR3 bases are TGTGCCAGCAGCTTGTTCCGGGAAGGGGCCTACGAGCAGTACTTC.

This clone was seen just once. The chain is built from TRBV6-2 or TRBV6-3 and TRBJ2-5, with D tentatively TRBD1 (5 bases). V dropped 5 bases and J dropped 5 bases, with 12 bases sitting between them. CDR1 and CDR2 (germline): MNHEY, SVGEGT. This CDR3 has 13 residues. The CDR3 DNA reads TGTGCCAGCAGTCGTGGCAGGGTGGAGACCCAGTACTTC. This codes for CASSRGRVETQYF.

The chain uses TRBV10-3 and TRBJ2-7; the match to TRBD1 covers 9 bases. Losses at the gene ends were 6 bases for V and 4 bases for J; bases not matched to a gene: 7. Per germline, CDR1 ENHRY and CDR2 SYGVKD. The CDR3 contains 14 residues. CDR3 amino acids: CAISPGTGRYEQYF. The DNA of the CDR3 is TGTGCCATCAGCCCCGGGACAGGGAGATACGAGCAGTACTTC.

The chain couples TRBV6-2 or TRBV6-3 to TRBJ2-1, with 8 nucleotides matching TRBD2. Germline V lookup: CDR1 MNHEY, CDR2 SVGEGT. The CDR3 has 17 residues. With V trimmed by 4 bases and J by 10 bases, 18 bases remained unmatched. The CDR3 nucleotides are TGTGCCAGCAGTTCCTTATGGGGTAGCGGGGTGCCGGGCGAGCAGTTCTTC. Protein sequence: CASSSLWGSGVPGEQFF.

This clone has a single count. V is TRBV10-3 and J is TRBJ2-3; TRBD1 is a possible D gene (5 bases). CDR1 ENHRY and CDR2 SYGVKD come from the germline V gene. The CDR3 contains 14 residues. V lost 1 base and J 0 bases, leaving 5 bases between the germline ends. CDR3 protein: CAISEWGSTDTQYF. For the CDR3, the DNA is TGTGCCATCAGTGAGTGGGGCAGCACAGATACGCAGTATTTT.

The chain joins TRBV4-1 to TRBJ2-5; D gene unclear. CDR3 length: 12 residues. Trimming pared 4 bases from V and 4 bases from J, leaving 7 bases between. Germline V gene data show CDR1 as MGHRA and CDR2 as YSYEKL. For the CDR3, the DNA is TGCGCCAGCAGCCCCCCGGGAGAGACCCAGTACTTC. It translates to CASSPPGETQYF.

The J gene is TRBJ2-7, the V gene TRBV7-9; no firm D call. The V end was cut by 5 bases, the J end by 2 bases, with 13 bases between. CDR3 length equals 14 residues. Germline V gene data show CDR1 as SEHNR and CDR2 as FQNEAQ (reference sequence). The CDR3 DNA sequence: TGTGCCAGCAGCCCTCTCGGGCACACCTACGAGCAGTACTTC. The encoded protein is CASSPLGHTYEQYF.

The count of this clone is one. V usage is TRBV5-6 and J usage is TRBJ1-4; TRBD1 might be the D (5 bases). This CDR3 contains 16 residues. Trimming cost V 4 bases and J 6 bases, with 19 bases left between them. Germline values: CDR1 SGHDT, CDR2 YYEEEE. CDR3 nucleotide sequence: TGTGCCAGCAGCCCATACACCGGGACTGCGGATGAAAAACTGTTTTTT. The encoded protein is CASSPYTGTADEKLFF.

This chain connects TRBV5-4 to TRBJ2-7, with 8 positions matching TRBD1. The J segment lost 3 bases and the V segment lost 1 base, leaving 6 bases of the junction unmatched. The CDR3 contains 15 residues. Per germline, CDR1 SGHNT and CDR2 YYREEE (reference sequence). The CDR3 DNA is TGTGCCAGCAGCTTGTCGTCAGGGGGCGTCTACGAGCAGTACTTC. It is translated as CASSLSSGGVYEQYF.

This chain uses TRBV5-1 with TRBJ1-2, with D perhaps matching TRBD1 (5 bases). Between the trimmed V and J ends, which lost 7 bases and 2 bases, there was a span of 12 bases. Germline values: CDR1 SGHRS, CDR2 YFSETQ. The CDR3 sequence is 13 residues long. The CDR3 bases are TGCGCCAGCGGGGAGGAGGGGAACTATGGCTACACCTTC. Encoded protein: CASGEEGNYGYTF.